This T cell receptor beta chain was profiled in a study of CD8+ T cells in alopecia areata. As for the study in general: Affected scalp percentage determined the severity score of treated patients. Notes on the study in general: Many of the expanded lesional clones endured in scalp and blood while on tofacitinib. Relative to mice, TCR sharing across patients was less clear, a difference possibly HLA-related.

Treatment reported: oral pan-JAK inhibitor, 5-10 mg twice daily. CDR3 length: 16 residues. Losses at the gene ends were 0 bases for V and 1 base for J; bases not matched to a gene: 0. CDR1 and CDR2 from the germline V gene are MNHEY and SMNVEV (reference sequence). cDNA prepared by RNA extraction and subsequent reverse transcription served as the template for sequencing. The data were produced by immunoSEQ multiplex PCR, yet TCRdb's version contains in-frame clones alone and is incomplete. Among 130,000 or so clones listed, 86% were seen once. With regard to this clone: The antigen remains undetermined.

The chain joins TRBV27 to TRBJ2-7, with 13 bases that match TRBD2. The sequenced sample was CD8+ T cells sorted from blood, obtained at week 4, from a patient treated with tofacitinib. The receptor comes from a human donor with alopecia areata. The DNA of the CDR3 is TGTGCCAGCAGTTTATCGGGACTAGCGGGATCCTACGAGCAGTACTTC. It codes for CASSLSGLAGSYEQYF.